This T cell receptor (beta chain) appears in the sequencing data of a study of glioma-infiltrating T cells after dendritic cell vaccination. General study points: No direct clonality-survival link was found; a diverse polyclonal response may matter.

This CDR3 region has 14 residues. Germline V gives CDR1 SQVTM, CDR2 ANQGSEA. Trimming removed 2 bases from V and 1 base from J, with 11 bases in between. This clone was detected once. What it recognizes is unknown. Profiling relied on immunoSEQ multiplex PCR, and the TCRdb table lists in-frame clones only, not all of them. Of some 38,000 clones listed, about 80% were seen once; the top ten hold less than 8.5%. This chain links TRBV29-1 with TRBJ1-2; no clear D. Sequencing used blood, obtained before dendritic cell vaccination. The receptor comes from a human donor with glioblastoma. The CDR3 DNA is TGCAGCGTTGAACGAACAGCCTTTAACTATGGCTACACCTTC. Amino acids: CSVERTAFNYGYTF.